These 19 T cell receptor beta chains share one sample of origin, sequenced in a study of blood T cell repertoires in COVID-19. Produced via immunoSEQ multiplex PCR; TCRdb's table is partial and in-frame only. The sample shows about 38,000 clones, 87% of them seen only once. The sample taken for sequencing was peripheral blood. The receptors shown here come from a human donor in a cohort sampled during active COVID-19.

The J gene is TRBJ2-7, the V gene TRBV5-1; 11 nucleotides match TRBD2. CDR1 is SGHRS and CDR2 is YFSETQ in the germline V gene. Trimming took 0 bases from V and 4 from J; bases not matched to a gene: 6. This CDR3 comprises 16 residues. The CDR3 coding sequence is TGCGCCAGCAGCTTGGACACTAGCGGGGGAAGGTACGAGCAGTACTTC. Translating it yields CASSLDTSGGRYEQYF.

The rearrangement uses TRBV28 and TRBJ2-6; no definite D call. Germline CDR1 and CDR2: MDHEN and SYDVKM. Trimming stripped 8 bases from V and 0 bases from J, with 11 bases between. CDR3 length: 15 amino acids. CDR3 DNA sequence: TGTGCCAGCTGTTCTCCCTCCTCTGGGGCCAACGTCCTGACTTTC. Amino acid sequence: CASCSPSSGANVLTF.

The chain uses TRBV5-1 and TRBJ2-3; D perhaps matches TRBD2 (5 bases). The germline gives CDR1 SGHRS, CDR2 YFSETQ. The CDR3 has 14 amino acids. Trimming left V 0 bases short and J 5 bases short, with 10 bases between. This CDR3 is CASSLGGPGDTQYF. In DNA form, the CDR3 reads TGCGCCAGCAGCTTGGGAGGGCCAGGAGATACGCAGTATTTT. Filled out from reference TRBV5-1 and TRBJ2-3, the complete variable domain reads KAGVTQTPRYLIKTRGQQVTLSCSPISGHRSVSWYQQTPGQGLQFLFEYFSETQRNKGNFPGRFSGRQFSNSRSEMNVSTLELGDSALYLCASSLGGPGDTQYFGPGTRLTVL.

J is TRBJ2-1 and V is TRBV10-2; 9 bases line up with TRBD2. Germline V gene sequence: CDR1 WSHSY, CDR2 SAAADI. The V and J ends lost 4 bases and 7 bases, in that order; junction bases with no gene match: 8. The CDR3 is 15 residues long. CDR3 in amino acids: CASSVLAGTYNEQFF. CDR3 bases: TGCGCCAGCAGTGTGCTAGCGGGGACTTATAATGAGCAGTTCTTC.

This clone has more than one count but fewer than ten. CDR3: CASGLGEETQYF. The CDR3, as DNA: TGTGCCAGCGGACTAGGCGAAGAGACCCAGTACTTC. The V and J genes are TRBV6-5 and TRBJ2-5, with 7 bases aligning to TRBD2. From germline, CDR1 is MNHEY and CDR2 SVGAGI. V lost 8 bases to trimming and J lost 3 bases; unmatched junction nucleotides: 3. The length of the CDR3 is 12 residues.

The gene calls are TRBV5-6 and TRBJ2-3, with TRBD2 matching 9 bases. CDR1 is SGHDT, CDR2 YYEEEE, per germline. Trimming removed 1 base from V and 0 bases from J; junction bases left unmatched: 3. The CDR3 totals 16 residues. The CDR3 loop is CASSLRAGGSTDTQYF. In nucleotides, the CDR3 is TGTGCCAGCAGCTTGAGAGCGGGAGGAAGCACAGATACGCAGTATTTT.

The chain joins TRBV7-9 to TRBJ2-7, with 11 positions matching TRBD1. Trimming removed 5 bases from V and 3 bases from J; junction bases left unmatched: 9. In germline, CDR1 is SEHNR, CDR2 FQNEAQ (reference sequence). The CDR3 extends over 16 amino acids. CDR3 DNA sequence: TGTGCCAGCAGCGCATCGAGGACAGGGGGCTTCTACGAGCAGTACTTC. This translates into CASSASRTGGFYEQYF.

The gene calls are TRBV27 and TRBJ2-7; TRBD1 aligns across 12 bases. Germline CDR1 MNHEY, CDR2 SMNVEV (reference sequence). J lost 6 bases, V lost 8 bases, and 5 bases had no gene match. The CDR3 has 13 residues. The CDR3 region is CASGTGGGGEQYF. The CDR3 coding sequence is TGTGCCAGCGGGACAGGGGGCGGGGGCGAGCAGTACTTC.

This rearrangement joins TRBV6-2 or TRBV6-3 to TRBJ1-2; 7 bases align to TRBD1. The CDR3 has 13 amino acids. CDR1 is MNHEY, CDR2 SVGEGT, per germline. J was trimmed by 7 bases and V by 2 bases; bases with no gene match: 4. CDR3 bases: TGTGCCAGCAGTTACGCCAACAGGGGTGGCTACACCTTC. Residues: CASSYANRGGYTF.

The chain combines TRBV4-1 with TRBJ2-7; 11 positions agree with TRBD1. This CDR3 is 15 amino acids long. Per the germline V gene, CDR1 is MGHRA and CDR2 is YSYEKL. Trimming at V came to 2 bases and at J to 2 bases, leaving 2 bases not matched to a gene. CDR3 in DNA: TGCGCCAGCAGCCAACCGGGACAGGGGGCCTACGAGCAGTACTTC. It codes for CASSQPGQGAYEQYF.

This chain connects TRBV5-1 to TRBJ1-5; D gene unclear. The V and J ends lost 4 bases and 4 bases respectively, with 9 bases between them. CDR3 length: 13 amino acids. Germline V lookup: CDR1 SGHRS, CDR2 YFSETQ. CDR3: CASSLDTNQPQHF. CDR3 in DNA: TGCGCCAGCAGCCTCGACACTAATCAGCCCCAGCATTTT.

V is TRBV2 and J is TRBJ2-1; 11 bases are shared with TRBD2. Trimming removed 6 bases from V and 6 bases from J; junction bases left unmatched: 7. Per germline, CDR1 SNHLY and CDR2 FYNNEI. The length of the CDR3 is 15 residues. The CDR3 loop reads CASSLSGGASNEQFF. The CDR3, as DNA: TGTGCCAGCAGCCTTAGCGGGGGGGCCAGCAATGAGCAGTTCTTC.

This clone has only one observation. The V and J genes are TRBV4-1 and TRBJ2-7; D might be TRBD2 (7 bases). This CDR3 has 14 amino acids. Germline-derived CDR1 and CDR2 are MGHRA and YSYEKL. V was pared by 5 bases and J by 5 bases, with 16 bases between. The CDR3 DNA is TGCGCCAGCAGCTTTCTGGGGGGGCTTGACGAGCAGTACTTC. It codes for CASSFLGGLDEQYF.

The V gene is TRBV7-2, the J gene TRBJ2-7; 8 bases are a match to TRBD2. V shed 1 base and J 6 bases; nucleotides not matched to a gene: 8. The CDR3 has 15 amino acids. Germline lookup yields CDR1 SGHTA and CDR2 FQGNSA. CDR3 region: CASSLVGGAVGEQYF. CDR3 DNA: TGTGCCAGCAGCTTAGTCGGGGGGGCAGTTGGCGAGCAGTACTTC.

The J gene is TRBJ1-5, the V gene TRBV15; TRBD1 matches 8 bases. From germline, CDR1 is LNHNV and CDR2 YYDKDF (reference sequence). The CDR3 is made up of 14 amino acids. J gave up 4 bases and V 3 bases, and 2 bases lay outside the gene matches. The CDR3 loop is CATSRGQVNQPQHF. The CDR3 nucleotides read TGTGCCACCAGCAGGGGACAGGTTAATCAGCCCCAGCATTTT.

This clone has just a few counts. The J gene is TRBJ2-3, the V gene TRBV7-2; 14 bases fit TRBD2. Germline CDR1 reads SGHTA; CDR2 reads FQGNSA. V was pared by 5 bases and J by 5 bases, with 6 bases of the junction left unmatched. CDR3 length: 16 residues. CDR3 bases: TGTGCCAGCAGCCCCTGGACTAGCGGGGGGAGAGATACGCAGTATTTT. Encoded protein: CASSPWTSGGRDTQYF. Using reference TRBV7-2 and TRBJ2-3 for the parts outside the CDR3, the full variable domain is GAGVSQSPSNKVTEKGKDVELRCDPISGHTALYWYRQSLGQGLEFLIYFQGNSAPDKSGLPSDRFSAERTGGSVSTLTIQRTQQEDSAVYLCASSPWTSGGRDTQYFGPGTRLTVL.

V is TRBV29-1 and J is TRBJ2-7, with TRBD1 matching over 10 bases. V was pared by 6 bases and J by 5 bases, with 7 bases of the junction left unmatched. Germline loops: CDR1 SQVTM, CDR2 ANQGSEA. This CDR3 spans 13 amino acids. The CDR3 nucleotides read TGCAGCGTCGTAAGACAGGGGGCGAACGAGCAGTACTTC. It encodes CSVVRQGANEQYF.

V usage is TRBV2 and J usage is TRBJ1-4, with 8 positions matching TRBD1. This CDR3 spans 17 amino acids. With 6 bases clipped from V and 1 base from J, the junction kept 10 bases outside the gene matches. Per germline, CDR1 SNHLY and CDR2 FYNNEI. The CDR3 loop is CASSSSWTGLTNEKLFF. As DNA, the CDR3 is TGTGCCAGCAGCTCCTCTTGGACAGGGTTAACTAATGAAAAACTGTTTTTT. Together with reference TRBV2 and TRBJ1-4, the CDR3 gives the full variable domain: EPEVTQTPSHQVTQMGQEVILRCVPISNHLYFYWYRQILGQKVEFLVSFYNNEISEKSEIFDDQFSVERPDGSNFTLKIRSTKLEDSAMYFCASSSSWTGLTNEKLFFGSGTQLSVL.

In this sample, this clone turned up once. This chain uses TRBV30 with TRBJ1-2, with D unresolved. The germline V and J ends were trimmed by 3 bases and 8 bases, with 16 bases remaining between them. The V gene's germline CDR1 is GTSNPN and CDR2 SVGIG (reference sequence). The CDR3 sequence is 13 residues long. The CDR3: CAWSPIYLGGYTF. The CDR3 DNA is TGTGCCTGGAGCCCCATCTACCTAGGCGGCTACACCTTC.